The present T cell receptor (beta chain) was sequenced within a study of shared clonotypes between healthy human individuals. Study background: Donors had three CD4 naive, three CD4 memory, two CD8 naive and one CD8 memory plate apiece.

Sorted-subset replicate PCRs used about 200 ng DNA, about 30,000 T cell genomes. Sequencing was performed with immunoSEQ multiplex PCR; in TCRdb, only in-frame clones are kept and a portion is missing. Of millions of clones listed, about 92% are singletons. Those who donated, Caucasian adults without exception, all lived in Nashville, Tennessee. The TCR originated in a man aged 18 to 30 in good health. Some clones in this sample may be carry-over from other donors' samples. Sequenced material: naive CD4+ T cells from PBMCs. Noted subset: CD45RA+ positively selected.

CDR3 region: CASSLAGRGSDYNEQFF. The CDR3, as DNA: TGCGCCAGCAGCTTGGCCGGGCGCGGGAGTGATTACAATGAGCAGTTCTTC. The chain recombines TRBV5-1 with TRBJ2-1; 7 nucleotides line up with TRBD2. The junction had 10 bases not matched to a gene; V was cut back by 0 bases and J by 4 bases. The CDR3 has 17 amino acids. Per germline, CDR1 SGHRS and CDR2 YFSETQ.